Below, 3 T cell receptor beta chains from the same sample are listed, as sequenced in a study of T cell repertoires in cytomegalovirus infection. From the reads, TCRdb called clonotypes with MiXCR, one entry per CDR3 protein. This repertoire shows roughly 640,000 distinct CDR3 sequences, 24% found once; its top ten account for 6.5% to 10%. The sequencing sample was made of CD8+ T cells from PBMCs. These receptors were collected from a human donor in good health (CMV status not recorded). Some clones in this sample may be carry-over from other donors' samples.

This clonotype has ten or more counts. This sequence joins TRBV7-9 and TRBJ2-1, with 15 bases lining up with TRBD2. Germline values: CDR1 SEHNR, CDR2 FQNEAQ (reference sequence). CDR3 length: 19 residues. J gave up 0 bases and V 6 bases, and 9 bases lay outside the gene matches. The CDR3 loop is CASRRSGTSGGNSYNEQFF. The CDR3 DNA sequence: TGTGCCAGCAGGCGGTCAGGGACTAGCGGGGGGAACTCCTACAATGAGCAGTTCTTC.

The chain recombines TRBV15 with TRBJ1-1; D call uncertain. Per the germline V gene, CDR1 is LNHNV and CDR2 is YYDKDF (reference sequence). This CDR3 has 13 residues. The CDR3 protein is CAIKAELNTEAFF. DNA of the CDR3: TGTGCTATAAAGGCAGAGTTGAACACTGAAGCTTTCTTT. Using reference TRBV15 and TRBJ1-1 for the parts outside the CDR3, the full variable domain is DAMVIQNPRYQVTQFGKPVTLSCSQTLNHNVMYWYQQKSSQAPKLLFHYYDKDFNNEADTPDNFQSRRPNTSFCFLDIRSPGLGDTAMYLCAIKAELNTEAFFGQGTRLTVV.

This clonotype was observed many times. This sequence joins TRBV6-1 and TRBJ2-3; D unresolved. This CDR3 is built from 14 residues. Between the trimmed V and J ends, which lost 4 bases and 3 bases, there was a span of 11 bases. Looked up from germline, CDR1 is MNHNS and CDR2 is SASEGT. The CDR3 nucleotides read TGTGCCAGCAGTGCTGCTCTTCGGACAGATACGCAGTATTTT. It translates to CASSAALRTDTQYF.